The T cell receptor beta chain described here comes from a study of beta chain features in type 1 diabetes. It was via CD45RO/CCR7/CD25/CD127/CD95/CD27 that CD4+ naive, central memory, regulatory and stem cell-like memory cells were sorted. The table lists this clone with a few counts. Its antigen is not known. The trim removed 1 base at V and 2 bases at J, leaving 6 bases unmatched. The length of the CDR3 is 16 residues. Germline values: CDR1 LNHNV, CDR2 YYDKDF (reference sequence). Broader study findings: Shortening of TCRB CDR3s, moderate but significant, appeared in all four CD4+ subsets of Type 1 diabetes patients. No resolution was reached here on whether HLA type influences TCRB rearrangement.

Reverse transcription of all isolated RNA meant that expressed TCRB transcripts were sequenced. Generated by immunoSEQ multiplex PCR, the TCRdb table keeps only in-frame clones and is missing some. The repertoire holds around 260,000 clones, with roughly 22% as singletons. Material: naive CD4+ T cells from blood. The rearrangement links TRBV15 to TRBJ2-3, with 7 bases lining up with TRBD1. The receptor's source is a woman in her 40s with type 1 diabetes. The CDR3 coding sequence is TGTGCCACCAGCAGAGGCCGGGACAGTCACACAGATACGCAGTATTTT. Translation: CATSRGRDSHTDTQYF.